The clone carrying this T cell receptor (beta chain) has just a few counts. The antigen is not known. The sample is drawn from a study of T-cell reconstitution after alpha-beta-depleted transplantation in children. Notes on the study in general: T-cell counts and diversity at one year following transplant were attributed mainly to newly produced T cells.

The CDR3 loop spans 15 amino acids. V gave up 0 bases and J gave up 2 bases; unmatched junction bases: 1. Looked up from germline, CDR1 is SGHTA and CDR2 is FQGNSA. Preparation of the TCRbeta library involved a method that used unique molecular identifiers. TCRdb reprocessed the PCR reads via MiXCR and lists one record per CDR3 protein. The sample shows roughly 400,000 distinct CDR3 sequences, around 46% of them seen only once. The rearrangement joins TRBV7-2 to TRBJ2-7, with TRBD2 matching 10 bases. Specimen: PBMCs, collected before TCRalphabeta/CD19-depleted stem cell transplant. This clonotype was sampled from a girl under 10 years old with aplastic anemia, due to receive a stem cell transplant. CDR3 sequence reads: CASSLAAGGAYEQYF. In DNA form, the CDR3 reads TGTGCCAGCAGCTTAGCAGCGGGAGGGGCCTACGAGCAGTACTTC. Complete variable domain (other parts from reference TRBV7-2 and TRBJ2-7): GAGVSQSPSNKVTEKGKDVELRCDPISGHTALYWYRQSLGQGLEFLIYFQGNSAPDKSGLPSDRFSAERTGGSVSTLTIQRTQQEDSAVYLCASSLAAGGAYEQYFGPGTRLTVT.